This T cell receptor (beta chain) comes out of a study of cytomegalovirus exposure and HLA in healthy donors. General study results and limits: Later genetic work tied a missense DCLRE1C variant to beta-chain V and J trimming. As was reported, the HLA-A and HLA-B alleles of most subjects were accurately predicted from TCR beta sequences. Most observed TCR sequences were rare, whereas some public TCRs were detected in many donors. In a later analysis, compared with equally common non-associated chains, HLA-associated beta chains were more expanded.

The trim removed 4 bases at V and 6 bases at J, leaving 6 bases unmatched. Germline assignment: CDR1 SGHRS and CDR2 YFSETQ. The CDR3 covers 14 residues. Researchers ran the PCR with 60 Vbeta and 13 Jbeta primers. Clones were read by immunoSEQ multiplex PCR, and TCRdb kept only the in-frame ones, dropping some. The sample comprises under 200,000 clones, roughly 85% of which are singletons, and approximately 1.2% rests with the top ten. Of note for this clone: Its antigen is still unknown.

Input material: PBMCs. J is TRBJ2-4 and V is TRBV5-1; TRBD2 aligns across 8 bases. This receptor was taken from a man aged 30 to 45 in good health and CMV-seronegative. In DNA, the CDR3 is TGCGCCAGCAGCAGTCAGACTAGCGCAAACATTCAGTACTTC. It codes for CASSSQTSANIQYF.